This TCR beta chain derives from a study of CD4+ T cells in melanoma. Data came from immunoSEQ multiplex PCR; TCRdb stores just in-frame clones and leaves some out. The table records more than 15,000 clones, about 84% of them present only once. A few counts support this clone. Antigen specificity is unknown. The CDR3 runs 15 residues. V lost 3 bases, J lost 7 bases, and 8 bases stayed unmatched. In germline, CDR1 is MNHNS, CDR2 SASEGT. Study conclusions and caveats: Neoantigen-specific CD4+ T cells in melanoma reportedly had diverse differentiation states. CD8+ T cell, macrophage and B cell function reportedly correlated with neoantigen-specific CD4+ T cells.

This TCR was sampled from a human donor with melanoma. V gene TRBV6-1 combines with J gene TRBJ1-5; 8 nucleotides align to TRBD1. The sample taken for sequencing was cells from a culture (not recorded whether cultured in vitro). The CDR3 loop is CASSDGQGGVQPQHF. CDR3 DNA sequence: TGTGCCAGCAGTGATGGACAGGGAGGGGTCCAGCCCCAGCATTTT.